This T cell receptor beta chain was observed in a study of T cells in localized non-small cell lung cancer. V was cut by 6 bases and J by 7 bases, with 21 bases left in between. CDR1 MNHGY and CDR2 SAAAGT come from the germline V gene. The CDR3 totals 15 residues. Study results and caveats: Uninvolved adjacent lung had the highest recorded T cell clonality, with tumor below it. Out of the top 100 tumor clones, a median 57 were seen in adjacent lung.

This clone is judged medium-sized (0.01 to 0.1%). The antigen is not known. TCRdb's table, derived via immunoSEQ multiplex PCR, lists solely in-frame clones and lacks some. The sample records under 2,000 clones, approximately 30% being singletons. The origin of this receptor is a female donor at least 60 years old with stage II lung adenocarcinoma. The sample consisted of lung tumor tissue, taken before any cancer treatment. V gene TRBV6-8 combines with J gene TRBJ1-2; a possible D gene is TRBD1 (5 bases). In DNA, the CDR3 is TGTGCCAGCAGCCGAAGTAGACAGCCTAGGGGTGGCTACACCTTC. As protein: CASSRSRQPRGGYTF.